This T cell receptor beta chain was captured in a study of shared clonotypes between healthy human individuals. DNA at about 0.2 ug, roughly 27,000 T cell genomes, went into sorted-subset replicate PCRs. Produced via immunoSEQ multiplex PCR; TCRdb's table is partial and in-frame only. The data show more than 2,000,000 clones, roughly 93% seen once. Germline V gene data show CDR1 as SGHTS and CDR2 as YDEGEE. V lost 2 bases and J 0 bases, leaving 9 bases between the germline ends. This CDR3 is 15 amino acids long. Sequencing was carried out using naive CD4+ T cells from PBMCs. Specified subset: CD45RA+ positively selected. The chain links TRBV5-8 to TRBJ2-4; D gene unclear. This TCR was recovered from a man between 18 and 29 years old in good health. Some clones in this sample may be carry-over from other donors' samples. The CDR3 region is CASSLRTVAKNIQYF. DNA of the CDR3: TGTGCCAGCAGCTTAAGGACCGTAGCCAAAAACATTCAGTACTTC.